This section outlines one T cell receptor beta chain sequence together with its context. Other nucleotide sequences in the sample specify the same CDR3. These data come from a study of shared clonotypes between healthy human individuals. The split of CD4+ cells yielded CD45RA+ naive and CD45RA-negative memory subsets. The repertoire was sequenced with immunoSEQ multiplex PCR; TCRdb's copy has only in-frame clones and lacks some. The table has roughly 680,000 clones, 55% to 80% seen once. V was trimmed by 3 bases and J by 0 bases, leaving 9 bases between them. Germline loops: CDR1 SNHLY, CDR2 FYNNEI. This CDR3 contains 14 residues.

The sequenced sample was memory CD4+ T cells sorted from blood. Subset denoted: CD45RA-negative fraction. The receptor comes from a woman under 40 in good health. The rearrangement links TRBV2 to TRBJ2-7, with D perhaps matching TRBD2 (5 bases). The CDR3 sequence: CASSERVTSYEQYF. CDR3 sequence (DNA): TGTGCCAGCAGTGAGAGGGTCACCTCCTACGAGCAGTACTTC.